Described below is a single T cell receptor (beta chain) sequence and its context. Its antigen is unknown. TCR beta CDR3 region amplification was performed from RNA transcripts. The HTBI set primed first-round TCR CDR3 RT-PCR. TCRdb recomputed calls from the multiplex PCR reads with MiXCR, one row per CDR3 protein. The sample lists 490,000 or so distinct CDR3 sequences, approximately 23% seen once, with 45% to 55% in the top ten. Ophthalmopathy in the patients scored at least 3 on Clinical Activity Score and at least 4 on NOSPECS grade, lasting under 3 months. Exclusion of patients followed from uncontrolled infection, other autoimmune disease, pregnancy or lactation. Diagnoses rested on clinical symptoms, serum thyroxine and TRAb, thyroid ultrasound and orbital computed tomography. The data are from a study of T cells in Graves' hyperthyroidism and ophthalmopathy. The CDR3 has 14 residues. Between the trimmed V and J ends, which lost 3 bases and 2 bases, there was a span of 9 bases. The germline gives CDR1 SGHKS, CDR2 YYEKEE (reference sequence).

Study conclusions and caveats: Ophthalmopathy could be told apart from stable hyperthyroidism with a 13 V-J model.

V gene TRBV5-5 combines with J gene TRBJ1-5, with D perhaps matching TRBD1 (6 bases). The sequenced material came from blood. The origin of this receptor is a woman in her 70s with Graves' ophthalmopathy. CDR3 protein: CASSYHRGNQPQHF. DNA for the CDR3: TGTGCCAGCAGCTACCACAGGGGCAATCAGCCCCAGCATTTT.